This T cell receptor (beta chain) was sequenced for a study of blood T cell repertoires in COVID-19. Looking at the study overall: Some COVID-19 samples were acute and others convalescent; all came from the United States, Italy and Spain. In each case, the material was cDNA or gDNA derived from T cells, B-cell-depleted T cells, or PBMCs.

Authors' methods: Estimation of nucleated cell counts was performed using reference gene primer amplification. Produced via immunoSEQ multiplex PCR; TCRdb's table is partial and in-frame only. The DNA was the basis for D and trimming; V, J and clone size are from that table. The sample includes a few hundred thousand clones, 86% of them seen just once. This clone was detected a few times. V was pared by 3 bases and J by 6 bases, with 10 bases of the junction left unmatched. Germline loops: CDR1 SNHLY, CDR2 FYNNEI. CDR3 length equals 15 residues. The V gene is TRBV2, the J gene TRBJ1-1; 7 positions agree with TRBD1. This TCR was sampled from a woman aged 50 to 60 with acute or convalescent COVID-19. Sample: peripheral blood. CDR3 amino acids: CASSEVTGSTAEAFF. As DNA, the CDR3 is TGTGCCAGCAGTGAGGTGACAGGGTCGACGGCTGAAGCTTTCTTT. The whole variable domain, filled in from reference TRBV2 and TRBJ1-1, reads EPEVTQTPSHQVTQMGQEVILRCVPISNHLYFYWYRQILGQKVEFLVSFYNNEISEKSEIFDDQFSVERPDGSNFTLKIRSTKLEDSAMYFCASSEVTGSTAEAFFGQGTRLTVV.